This record covers a single T cell receptor beta chain. What it binds is not known. Time point meaning: 2014-2015 season, 7 days after vaccination. Between roughly 35 and 110 mL of blood was drawn per time point. Sorted cTfh were non-naive CD4+CXCR5+PD-1+, either ICOS+CD38+ or ICOS-CD38-. This sample was included in a study of follicular helper T cells after annual influenza vaccination. General study findings and limits: Successive annual vaccinations recalled a recurrent oligoclonal ICOS+CD38+ cTfh response with influenza-specific clonotypes.

Germline lookup yields CDR1 SGHAT and CDR2 FQNNGV. The V and J ends lost 5 bases and 5 bases, in that order; junction bases with no gene match: 14. The CDR3 has 16 residues. Sequenced by immunoSEQ multiplex PCR; TCRdb stores in-frame clones only, minus some. The repertoire holds about 7,800 clones, with 75% to 90% as singletons. The material was CXCR5+ CD38- circulating T follicular helper cells from blood, obtained 7 days after influenza vaccination. Sample subset: circulating Tfh, non-naive CD4+CXCR5+PD-1+ (ICOS+CD38+ or ICOS-CD38-). The V and J genes are TRBV11-2 and TRBJ1-2; 7 bases are shared with TRBD1. The sequence was collected from an adult who received the influenza vaccine. CDR3 nucleotide sequence: TGTGCCAGCAGCCCACTGACCGGACAGGACGGATATGGCTACACCTTC. Residues: CASSPLTGQDGYGYTF.